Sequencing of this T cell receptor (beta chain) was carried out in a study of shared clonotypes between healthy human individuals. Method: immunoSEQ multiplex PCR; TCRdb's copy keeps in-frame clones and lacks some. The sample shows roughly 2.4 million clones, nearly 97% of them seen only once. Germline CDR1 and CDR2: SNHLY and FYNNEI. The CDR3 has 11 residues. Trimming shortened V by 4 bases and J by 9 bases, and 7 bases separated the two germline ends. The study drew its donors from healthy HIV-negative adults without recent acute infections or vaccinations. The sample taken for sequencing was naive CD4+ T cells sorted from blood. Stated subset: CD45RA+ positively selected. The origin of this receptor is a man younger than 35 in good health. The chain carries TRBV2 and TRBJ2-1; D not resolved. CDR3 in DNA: TGTGCCAGCAGTGTCCAGAGTGAGCAGTTCTTC. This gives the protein CASSVQSEQFF.